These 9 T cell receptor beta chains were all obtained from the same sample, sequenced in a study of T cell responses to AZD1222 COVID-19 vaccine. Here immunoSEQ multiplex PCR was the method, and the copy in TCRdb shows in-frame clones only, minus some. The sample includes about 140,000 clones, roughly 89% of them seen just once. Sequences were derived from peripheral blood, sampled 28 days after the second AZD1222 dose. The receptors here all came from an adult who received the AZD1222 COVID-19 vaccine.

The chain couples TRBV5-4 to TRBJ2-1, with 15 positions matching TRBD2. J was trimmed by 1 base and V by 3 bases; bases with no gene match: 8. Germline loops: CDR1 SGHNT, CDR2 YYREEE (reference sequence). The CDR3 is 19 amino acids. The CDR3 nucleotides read TGTGCCAGCAGCTCCCGGACTAGCGGGAGGGCGGTGTCCTACAATGAGCAGTTCTTC. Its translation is CASSSRTSGRAVSYNEQFF.

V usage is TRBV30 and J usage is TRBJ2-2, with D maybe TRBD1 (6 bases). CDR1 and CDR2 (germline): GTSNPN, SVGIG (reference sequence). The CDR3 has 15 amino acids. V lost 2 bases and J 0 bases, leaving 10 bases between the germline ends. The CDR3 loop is CAWSTGTSNTGELFF. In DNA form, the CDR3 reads TGTGCCTGGAGTACCGGGACATCGAACACCGGGGAGCTGTTTTTT.

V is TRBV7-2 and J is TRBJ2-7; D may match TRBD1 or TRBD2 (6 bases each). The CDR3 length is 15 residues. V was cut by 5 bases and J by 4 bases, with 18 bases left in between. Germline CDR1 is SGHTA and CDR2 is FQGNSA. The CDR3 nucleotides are TGTGCCAGCAGCGGGGGCTGGGGGAGGTTTTACGAGCAGTACTTC. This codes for CASSGGWGRFYEQYF.

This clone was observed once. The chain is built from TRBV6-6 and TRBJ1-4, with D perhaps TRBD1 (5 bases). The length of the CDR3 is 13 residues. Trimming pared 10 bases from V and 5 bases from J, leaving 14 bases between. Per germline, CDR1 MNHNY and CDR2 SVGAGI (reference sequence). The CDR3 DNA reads TGTGCCACCGCGAATAGGGGCAATGAAAAACTGTTTTTT. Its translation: CATANRGNEKLFF.

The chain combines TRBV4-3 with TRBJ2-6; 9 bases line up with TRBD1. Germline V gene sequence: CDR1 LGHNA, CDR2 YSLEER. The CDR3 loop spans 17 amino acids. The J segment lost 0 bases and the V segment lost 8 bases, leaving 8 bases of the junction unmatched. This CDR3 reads CASGPTGGASGANVLTF. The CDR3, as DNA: TGCGCCAGCGGTCCGACAGGGGGGGCCTCTGGGGCCAACGTCCTGACTTTC.

CDR3 nucleotides: TGTGCCAGCAGTTACAATGAGCAGTTCTTC. This encodes CASSYNEQFF. The rearrangement joins TRBV28 to TRBJ2-1; no reliable D call. Trimming stripped 4 bases from V and 5 bases from J, with 0 bases between. CDR3 length: 10 amino acids. Looked up from germline, CDR1 is MDHEN and CDR2 is SYDVKM. Full variable domain (remainder filled in from reference TRBV28 and TRBJ2-1): DVKVTQSSRYLVKRTGEKVFLECVQDMDHENMFWYRQDPGLGLRLIYFSYDVKMKEKGDIPEGYSVSREKKERFSLILESASTNQTSMYLCASSYNEQFFGPGTRLTVL.

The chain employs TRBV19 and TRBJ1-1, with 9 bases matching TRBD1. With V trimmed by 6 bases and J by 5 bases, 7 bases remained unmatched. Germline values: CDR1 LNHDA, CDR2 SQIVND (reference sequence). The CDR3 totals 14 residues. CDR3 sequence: CASSPQGAGTEAFF. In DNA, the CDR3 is TGTGCCAGTAGCCCACAGGGGGCCGGGACTGAAGCTTTCTTT.

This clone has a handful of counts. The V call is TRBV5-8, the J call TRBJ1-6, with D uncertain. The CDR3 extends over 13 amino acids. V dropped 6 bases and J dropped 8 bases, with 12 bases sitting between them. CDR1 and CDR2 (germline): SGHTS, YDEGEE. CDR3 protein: CASIPLFDSPLHF. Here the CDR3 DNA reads TGTGCCAGCATCCCCCTTTTCGATTCACCCCTCCACTTT.

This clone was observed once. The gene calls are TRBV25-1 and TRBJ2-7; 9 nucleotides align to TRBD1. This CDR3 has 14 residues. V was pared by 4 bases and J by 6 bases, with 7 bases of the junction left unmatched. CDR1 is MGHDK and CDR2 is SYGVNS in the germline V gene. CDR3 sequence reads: CASSGPGQGSEQYF. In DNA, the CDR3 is TGTGCCAGCAGTGGACCGGGACAGGGTAGCGAGCAGTACTTC.